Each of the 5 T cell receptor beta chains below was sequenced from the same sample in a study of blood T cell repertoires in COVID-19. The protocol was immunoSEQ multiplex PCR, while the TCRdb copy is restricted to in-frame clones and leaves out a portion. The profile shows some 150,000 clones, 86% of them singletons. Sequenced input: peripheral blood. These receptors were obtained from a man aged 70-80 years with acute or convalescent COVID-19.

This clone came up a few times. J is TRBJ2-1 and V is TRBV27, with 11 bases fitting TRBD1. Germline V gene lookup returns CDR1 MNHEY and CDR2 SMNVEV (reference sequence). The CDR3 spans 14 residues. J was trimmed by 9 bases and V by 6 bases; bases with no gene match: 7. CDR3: CASRSGQGVIEQFF. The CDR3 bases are TGTGCCAGCAGGTCGGGACAGGGGGTGATTGAGCAGTTCTTC.

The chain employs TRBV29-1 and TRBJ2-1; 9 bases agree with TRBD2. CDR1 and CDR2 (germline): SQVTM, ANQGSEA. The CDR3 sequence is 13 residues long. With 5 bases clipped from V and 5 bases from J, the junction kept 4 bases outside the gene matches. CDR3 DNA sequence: TGCAGCGTTCCCCGACTAGCGGACAATGAGCAGTTCTTC. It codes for CSVPRLADNEQFF.

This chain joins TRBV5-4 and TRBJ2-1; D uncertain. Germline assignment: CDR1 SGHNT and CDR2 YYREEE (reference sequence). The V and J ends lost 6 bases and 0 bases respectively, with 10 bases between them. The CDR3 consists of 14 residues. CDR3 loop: CASTDRSSYNEQFF. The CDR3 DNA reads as TGTGCCAGCACTGATAGGAGCTCCTACAATGAGCAGTTCTTC.

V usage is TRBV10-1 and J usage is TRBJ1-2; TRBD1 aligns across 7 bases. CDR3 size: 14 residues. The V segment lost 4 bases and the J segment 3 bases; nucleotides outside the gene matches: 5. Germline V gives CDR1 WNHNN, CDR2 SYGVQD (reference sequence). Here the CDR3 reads CASSGQGGDYGYTF. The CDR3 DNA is TGCGCCAGCAGTGGACAGGGTGGTGACTATGGCTACACCTTC.

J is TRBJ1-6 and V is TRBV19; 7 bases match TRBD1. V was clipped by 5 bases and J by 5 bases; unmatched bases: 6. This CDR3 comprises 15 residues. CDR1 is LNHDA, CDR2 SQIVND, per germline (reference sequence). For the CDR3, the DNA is TGTGCCAGTAGTCCGAGGACAGGAAATAATTCACCCCTCCACTTT. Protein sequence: CASSPRTGNNSPLHF.